These 22 T cell receptor beta chains came from one sample sequenced in a study of blood T cell repertoires in COVID-19. The data were produced by immunoSEQ multiplex PCR, yet TCRdb's version contains in-frame clones alone and is incomplete. The sample holds about 250,000 clones, 87% seen once. Sequenced input: PBMCs or T cells enriched from blood (not recorded which). The receptors stem from a young woman with acute COVID-19.

This chain connects TRBV27 to TRBJ1-1; no reliable D call. Trimming removed 5 bases from V and 8 bases from J, with 12 bases in between. The CDR3 has 12 amino acids. Germline CDR1 and CDR2: MNHEY and SMNVEV (reference sequence). The CDR3 spells CASSNTFLEAFF. The DNA of the CDR3 is TGTGCCAGCAGTAACACCTTCTTGGAAGCTTTCTTT.

The V gene is TRBV2, the J gene TRBJ1-6; no reliable D call. With 6 bases removed from V and 7 bases from J, the gap between germline ends came to 7 bases. This CDR3 comprises 12 residues. Germline assignment: CDR1 SNHLY and CDR2 FYNNEI. CDR3 coding DNA: TGTGCCAGCAGGTCCATGAATTCACCCCTCCACTTT. Translated, it gives CASRSMNSPLHF.

This clone was seen only a few times. This chain connects TRBV6-5 to TRBJ2-1; D may be TRBD2 (5 bases). V was shortened by 5 bases and J by 7 bases, with 12 bases between the two germline ends. This CDR3 is 13 amino acids long. Germline lookup yields CDR1 MNHEY and CDR2 SVGAGI. The CDR3 nucleotides read TGTGCCAGCAGTCCAATGGAGGCTAATGAGCAGTTCTTC. It is translated as CASSPMEANEQFF.

The rearrangement links TRBV2 to TRBJ2-7; 8 bases are shared with TRBD1. CDR3 size: 18 residues. From germline, CDR1 is SNHLY and CDR2 FYNNEI. V was clipped by 3 bases and J by 2 bases; unmatched bases: 15. DNA for the CDR3: TGTGCCAGCAGTGACCAGGGGGCGTTAGTTACGGTGGCCTACGAGCAGTACTTC. Residues: CASSDQGALVTVAYEQYF. The full variable domain, in which reference TRBV2 and TRBJ2-7 provide the parts outside the CDR3, is EPEVTQTPSHQVTQMGQEVILRCVPISNHLYFYWYRQILGQKVEFLVSFYNNEISEKSEIFDDQFSVERPDGSNFTLKIRSTKLEDSAMYFCASSDQGALVTVAYEQYFGPGTRLTVT.

The rearrangement uses TRBV5-1 and TRBJ2-3, with 7 bases that match TRBD2. The J segment lost 5 bases and the V segment lost 0 bases, leaving 6 bases of the junction unmatched. The germline V gene encodes CDR1 SGHRS and CDR2 YFSETQ. This CDR3 has 15 residues. The DNA of the CDR3 is TGCGCCAGCAGCTTGGAGCGCGCGGGGGTAGATACGCAGTATTTT. Its translation: CASSLERAGVDTQYF.

The gene calls are TRBV7-9 and TRBJ1-1; D possibly corresponds to TRBD1 (5 bases). CDR1 and CDR2 from the germline V gene are SEHNR and FQNEAQ (reference sequence). The length of the CDR3 is 13 residues. The V and J ends lost 5 bases and 5 bases respectively, with 12 bases between them. CDR3 sequence: CASSHPGGTEAFF. The CDR3 DNA reads as TGTGCCAGCAGCCACCCCGGGGGGACTGAAGCTTTCTTT.

This chain connects TRBV27 to TRBJ1-1; the match to TRBD1 covers 7 bases. V shed 5 bases, J shed 3 bases, and the junction held 3 bases outside the gene matches. This CDR3 is built from 13 residues. Germline V gene sequence: CDR1 MNHEY, CDR2 SMNVEV (reference sequence). The CDR3 reads CASSTGDYTEAFF. The CDR3 bases are TGTGCCAGCAGTACAGGGGACTACACTGAAGCTTTCTTT.

The chain links TRBV6-5 to TRBJ1-4; 7 bases align to TRBD1. Losses at the gene ends were 6 bases for V and 5 bases for J; bases not matched to a gene: 9. Germline V gene data show CDR1 as MNHEY and CDR2 as SVGAGI. The CDR3 spans 15 residues. The CDR3 sequence is CASSLNTGVNEKLFF. For the CDR3, the DNA is TGTGCCAGCAGCCTAAACACAGGGGTAAATGAAAAACTGTTTTTT.

The chain couples TRBV5-1 to TRBJ2-7, with 8 bases matching TRBD2. This CDR3 spans 16 amino acids. The germline V gene encodes CDR1 SGHRS and CDR2 YFSETQ. V lost 2 bases to trimming and J lost 3 bases; unmatched junction nucleotides: 10. The CDR3 loop reads CASSLNEGAGGYEQYF. CDR3 nucleotide sequence: TGCGCCAGCAGCTTAAATGAAGGGGCGGGGGGCTACGAGCAGTACTTC.

This clone was found once. The gene calls are TRBV6-5 and TRBJ2-7; TRBD2 matches at 7 bases. Germline V CDR1 and CDR2: MNHEY, SVGAGI. V lost 2 bases to trimming and J lost 2 bases; unmatched junction nucleotides: 3. The CDR3 has 14 amino acids. The CDR3 DNA follows: TGTGCCAGCAGTTACCGTGGGGGGGCCTACGAGCAGTACTTC. Translated: CASSYRGGAYEQYF.

The chain has TRBV13 and TRBJ1-4; possible D gene TRBD1, 5 bases. Trimming shortened V by 3 bases and J by 7 bases, and 9 bases separated the two germline ends. Germline lookup yields CDR1 PRHDT and CDR2 FYEKMQ (reference sequence). This CDR3 is built from 13 residues. The CDR3 sequence: CASSFHRTEKLFF. As DNA, the CDR3 is TGTGCCAGCAGCTTCCACAGGACTGAAAAACTGTTTTTT.

This sequence joins TRBV5-5 and TRBJ1-2; D ambiguous. Trimming took off 0 bases at V and 5 bases at J, with 20 bases between the two ends. Germline V gene data show CDR1 as SGHKS and CDR2 as YYEKEE (reference sequence). The CDR3 extends over 17 amino acids. CDR3 sequence reads: CASSLGPPTPLEYGYTF. In nucleotides, the CDR3 is TGTGCCAGCAGCTTGGGTCCGCCGACCCCGCTGGAGTATGGCTACACCTTC.

The chain employs TRBV4-1 and TRBJ1-2; the D gene is possibly TRBD1 (5 bases). The V gene's germline CDR1 is MGHRA and CDR2 YSYEKL. V was clipped by 4 bases and J by 4 bases, with 7 bases between them. The CDR3 spans 12 residues. The CDR3 DNA sequence: TGCGCCAGCAGCCCCGGGGGCTATGGCTACACCTTC. It yields the protein CASSPGGYGYTF.

The genes are TRBV2 and TRBJ1-2; the D gene is possibly TRBD1 (6 bases). The CDR3 covers 16 residues. The germline V gene has CDR1 SNHLY and CDR2 FYNNEI. Trimming removed 5 bases from V and 4 bases from J, with 20 bases in between. The CDR3 DNA follows: TGTGCCAGCAGTCTTACGACAGGTCCCCTTAGCTATGGCTACACCTTC. It specifies CASSLTTGPLSYGYTF.

The rearrangement joins TRBV5-4 to TRBJ2-7; 7 positions agree with TRBD1. Per the germline V gene, CDR1 is SGHNT and CDR2 is YYREEE (reference sequence). V trimming: 2 bases; J trimming: 6 bases; junction bases outside the gene matches: 2. The CDR3 has 12 residues. The CDR3 spells CASSFDRAEQYF. The CDR3 DNA follows: TGTGCCAGCAGCTTCGACAGGGCCGAGCAGTACTTC.

The chain is built from TRBV5-1 and TRBJ2-5; no clear D gene. CDR3 size: 17 residues. Trimming left V 7 bases short and J 5 bases short, with 27 bases between. The germline V gene encodes CDR1 SGHRS and CDR2 YFSETQ. The CDR3 region has the DNA TGCGCCAGCTCTTCAGGATTGTACAGTCGGTATGGGGAGACCCAGTACTTC. Amino acid sequence: CASSSGLYSRYGETQYF.

CDR3: CASNTGTGGSYEQYF. CDR3 nucleotides: TGCGCCAGCAATACCGGGACAGGAGGCTCCTACGAGCAGTACTTC. The chain combines TRBV10-2 with TRBJ2-7; TRBD1 agrees at 8 bases. In germline, CDR1 is WSHSY, CDR2 SAAADI. Germline trimming cut 7 bases from V and 0 bases from J; bases unmatched to any gene: 8. This CDR3 spans 15 amino acids.

The rearrangement links TRBV7-9 to TRBJ2-2; D is perhaps TRBD1 (5 bases). The CDR3 has 14 residues. Per the germline V gene, CDR1 is SEHNR and CDR2 is FQNEAQ (reference sequence). The V end lost 9 bases, the J end lost 2 bases, and 13 bases lay between the germline ends. This chain's CDR3 is CASRQHGNTGELFF. The CDR3 bases are TGTGCCAGTAGACAGCACGGTAACACCGGGGAGCTGTTTTTT. The entire variable domain, with the rest obtained from reference TRBV7-9 and TRBJ2-2, is as follows: DTGVSQNPRHKITKRGQNVTFRCDPISEHNRLYWYRQTLGQGPEFLTYFQNEAQLEKSRLLSDRFSAERPKGSFSTLEIQRTEQGDSAMYLCASRQHGNTGELFFGEGSRLTVL.

The chain is built from TRBV28 and TRBJ1-5; 11 positions match TRBD1. The CDR3 length is 15 residues. Germline V lookup: CDR1 MDHEN, CDR2 SYDVKM. V lost 6 bases to trimming and J lost 7 bases; unmatched junction nucleotides: 8. CDR3 region: CASSLPGQGGQPQHF. For the CDR3, the DNA is TGTGCCAGCAGCCTACCGGGACAGGGGGGGCAGCCCCAGCATTTT. The full variable domain, rest sourced from reference TRBV28 and TRBJ1-5, is DVKVTQSSRYLVKRTGEKVFLECVQDMDHENMFWYRQDPGLGLRLIYFSYDVKMKEKGDIPEGYSVSREKKERFSLILESASTNQTSMYLCASSLPGQGGQPQHFGDGTRLSIL.

This chain joins TRBV25-1 and TRBJ1-1, with D tentatively TRBD1 (5 bases). V was shortened by 3 bases and J by 4 bases, with 15 bases between the two germline ends. Per the germline V gene, CDR1 is MGHDK and CDR2 is SYGVNS. The CDR3 spans 15 residues. CDR3 amino acids: CASSDAARVGTEAFF. CDR3 bases: TGTGCCAGCAGTGATGCCGCCAGGGTGGGCACTGAAGCTTTCTTT.

Only a few counts were recorded for this clone. The DNA for the CDR3 is TGCGCCAGCAGCCCTGGGGAGGACTATGGCTACACCTTC. Translated: CASSPGEDYGYTF. The chain has TRBV5-1 and TRBJ1-2; no clear D gene. This CDR3 is built from 13 residues. The germline gives CDR1 SGHRS, CDR2 YFSETQ. The ends were cut back, 4 bases at V and 3 bases at J, with 10 bases in the middle. Supplemented by reference TRBV5-1 and TRBJ1-2, the full variable domain reads KAGVTQTPRYLIKTRGQQVTLSCSPISGHRSVSWYQQTPGQGLQFLFEYFSETQRNKGNFPGRFSGRQFSNSRSEMNVSTLELGDSALYLCASSPGEDYGYTFGSGTRLTVV.

This sequence joins TRBV5-1 and TRBJ2-1, with TRBD2 identical over 10 bases. The CDR3 sequence is 14 residues long. Germline assignment: CDR1 SGHRS and CDR2 YFSETQ. J was trimmed by 5 bases and V by 6 bases; bases with no gene match: 5. CDR3 protein: CASNLAGANNEQFF. In DNA form, the CDR3 reads TGCGCCAGCAACCTAGCGGGGGCAAACAATGAGCAGTTCTTC.